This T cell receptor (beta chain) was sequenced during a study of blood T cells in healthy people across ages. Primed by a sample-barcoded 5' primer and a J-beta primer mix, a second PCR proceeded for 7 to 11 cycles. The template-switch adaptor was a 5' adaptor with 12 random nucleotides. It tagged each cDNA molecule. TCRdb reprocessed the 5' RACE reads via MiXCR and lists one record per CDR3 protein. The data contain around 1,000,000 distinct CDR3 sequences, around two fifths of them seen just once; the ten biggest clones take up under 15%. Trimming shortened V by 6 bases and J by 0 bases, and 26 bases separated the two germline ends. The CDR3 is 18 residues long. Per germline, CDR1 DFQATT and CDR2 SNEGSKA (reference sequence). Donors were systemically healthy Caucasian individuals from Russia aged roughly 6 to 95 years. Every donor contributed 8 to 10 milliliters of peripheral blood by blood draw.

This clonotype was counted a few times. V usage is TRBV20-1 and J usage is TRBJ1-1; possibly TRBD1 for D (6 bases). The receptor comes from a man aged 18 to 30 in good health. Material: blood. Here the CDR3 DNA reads TGCAGTGCACGCGCTTTGGGGGGCCCTATGGTTGTGAACACTGAAGCTTTCTTT. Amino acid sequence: CSARALGGPMVVNTEAFF.